This T cell receptor (beta chain) originates from a study of T cell responses to AZD1222 COVID-19 vaccine. The method was immunoSEQ multiplex PCR; TCRdb's version includes in-frame clones alone and lacks a portion of them. Of roughly 180,000 clones listed, about nine tenths are singletons. Trimming pared 1 base from V and 2 bases from J, leaving 12 bases between. The CDR3 has 15 residues. Germline CDR1 reads SGHDN; CDR2 reads FVKESK. The sequencing here drew on peripheral blood, taken on day 0 of AZD1222 vaccination. This receptor was obtained from an adult in good health. The gene calls are TRBV14 and TRBJ2-7; unclear D gene. CDR3 in DNA: TGTGCCAGCAGCCAAGTCTTGGGATTCGCCTACGAGCAGTACTTC. Amino acids: CASSQVLGFAYEQYF.